This TCR beta chain was captured in a study of T cells expressing NK-cell markers. Study summary: It was sorted CD3+CD56-NKG2C+, CD3+CD56+NKG2C- and CD3+CD56+NKG2C+ T cells that provided the TCR beta repertoires.

The CDR3 is 16 residues long. Germline lookup yields CDR1 DFQATT and CDR2 SNEGSKA (reference sequence). The cDNA for TCR beta came from 5'RACE template switching with UMIs. TCRdb reprocessed the 5' RACE reads and reports one entry per CDR3 protein, with no DNA. In total, the table holds approximately 550,000 distinct CDR3 sequences. Study-level results: Evidence did not settle whether expanded NKG2C+ T cell clones targeted HCMV. A few donors' CD3+CD56-NKG2C+ cells were dominated by the same clonotypes.

About this clonotype: Antigen: not known.

The rearrangement links TRBV20-1 to TRBJ1-4; no DNA is available, so the TRBD1 call from TCRdb remains unchecked. Sequenced input: blood T cells: a sorted CD56 or NKG2C T cell subset, CD4+ or CD8+ T cells, or bulk PBMC T cells (not recorded which). The TCR was taken from a man younger than 35 in good health. This CDR3 reads CSALPGRSATNEKLFF.